The 6 T cell receptor beta chains listed next were all sequenced from one sample in a study of blood T cells in healthy people across ages. The authors ran a second PCR of roughly 7 to 11 cycles using a sample-barcoded 5' primer and a J-beta primer mix. Each CDR3 protein gets one entry after TCRdb re-called the 5' RACE reads with MiXCR. The sample records some 790,000 distinct CDR3 sequences, less than 35% being singletons. The sequenced material came from blood. Every receptor here comes from a woman over 75 in good health.

V is TRBV27 and J is TRBJ2-7; no definite D call. The CDR3 runs to 13 residues. Per the germline V gene, CDR1 is MNHEY and CDR2 is SMNVEV (reference sequence). V dropped 4 bases and J dropped 7 bases, with 14 bases sitting between them. The CDR3 region is CASSYSGRNEQYF. DNA for the CDR3: TGTGCCAGCAGTTATTCCGGGCGCAATGAGCAGTACTTC.

This clonotype was recorded at least ten times. This chain links TRBV20-1 with TRBJ2-7, with a possible D match to TRBD2 (5 bases). Germline V gene lookup returns CDR1 DFQATT and CDR2 SNEGSKA (reference sequence). Trimming removed 8 bases from V and 5 bases from J, with 19 bases in between. The CDR3 consists of 13 residues. The CDR3 DNA sequence: TGCAGTACCGATCGGGATTTCACCGACGAGCAGTACTTC. It yields the protein CSTDRDFTDEQYF.

J is TRBJ2-5 and V is TRBV5-1; D is unclear. The J call may be incorrect, as the DNA end agrees better with TRBJ2-7. The CDR3 has 14 amino acids. CDR1 and CDR2 from the germline V gene are SGHRS and YFSETQ. The CDR3 here is CASNCGGRAYEQYF. The CDR3 region has the DNA TGCGCCAGCAACTGCGGTGGAAGGGCTTACGAGCAGTACTTC.

In its sample, this clonotype was seen a few times. The genes are TRBV7-9 and TRBJ2-3, with D perhaps TRBD2 (7 bases). V lost 4 bases, J lost 3 bases, and 17 bases lay in between. Germline V gives CDR1 SEHNR, CDR2 FQNEAQ (reference sequence). The CDR3 length is 16 residues. CDR3 in amino acids: CASSSGRGGQTDTQYF. As DNA, the CDR3 is TGTGCCAGCAGCTCCGGAAGGGGGGGGCAGACAGATACGCAGTATTTT.

This clonotype has ten or more counts. This chain joins TRBV29-1 and TRBJ1-4, with D uncertain. Trimming removed 4 bases from V and 2 bases from J, with 2 bases in between. The CDR3 length is 11 residues. CDR1 is SQVTM and CDR2 is ANQGSEA in the germline V gene. CDR3 nucleotide sequence: TGCAGCGTTGCGACTAATGAAAAACTGTTTTTT. Amino acid sequence: CSVATNEKLFF.

The J gene is TRBJ2-3, the V gene TRBV27; 9 nucleotides agree with TRBD2. V lost 6 bases, J lost 2 bases, and 15 bases stayed unmatched. Germline V CDR1 and CDR2: MNHEY, SMNVEV (reference sequence). This CDR3 region has 18 residues. CDR3 sequence reads: CASSFAILAGGPTDTQYF. The CDR3 DNA follows: TGTGCCAGCAGCTTCGCCATCTTGGCGGGGGGGCCCACAGATACGCAGTATTTT.